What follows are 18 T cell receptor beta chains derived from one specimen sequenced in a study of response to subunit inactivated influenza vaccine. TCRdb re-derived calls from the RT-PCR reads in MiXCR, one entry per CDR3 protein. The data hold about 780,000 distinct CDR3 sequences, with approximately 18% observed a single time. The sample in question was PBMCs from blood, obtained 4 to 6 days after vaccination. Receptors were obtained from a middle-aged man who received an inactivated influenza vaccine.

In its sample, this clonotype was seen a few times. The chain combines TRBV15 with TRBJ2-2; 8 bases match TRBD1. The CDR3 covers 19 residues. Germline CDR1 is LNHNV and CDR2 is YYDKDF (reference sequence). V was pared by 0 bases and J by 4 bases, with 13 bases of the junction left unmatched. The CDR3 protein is CATSRDDISGTGLTGELFF. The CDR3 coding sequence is TGTGCCACCAGCAGAGACGACATTTCCGGGACAGGCCTCACCGGGGAGCTGTTTTTT.

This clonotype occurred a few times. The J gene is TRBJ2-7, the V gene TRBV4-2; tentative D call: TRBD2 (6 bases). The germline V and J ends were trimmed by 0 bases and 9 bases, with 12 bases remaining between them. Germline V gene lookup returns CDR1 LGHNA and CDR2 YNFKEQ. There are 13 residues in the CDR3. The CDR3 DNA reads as TGTGCCAGCAGCCAAGATGGAGGGGAAGGGCAGTACTTC. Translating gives CASSQDGGEGQYF.

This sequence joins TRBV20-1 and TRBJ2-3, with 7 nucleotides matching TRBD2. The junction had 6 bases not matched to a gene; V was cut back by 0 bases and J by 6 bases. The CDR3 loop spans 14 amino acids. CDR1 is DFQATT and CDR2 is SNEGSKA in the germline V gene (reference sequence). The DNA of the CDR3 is TGCAGTGCTAGAGATAGACTAGCATCCGATACGCAGTATTTT. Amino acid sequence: CSARDRLASDTQYF.

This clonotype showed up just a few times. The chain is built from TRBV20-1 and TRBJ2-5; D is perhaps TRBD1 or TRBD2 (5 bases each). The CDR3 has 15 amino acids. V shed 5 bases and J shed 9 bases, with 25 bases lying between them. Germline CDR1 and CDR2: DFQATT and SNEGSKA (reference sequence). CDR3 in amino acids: CSAETGTVTDPAQYF. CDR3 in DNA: TGCAGTGCTGAGACCGGGACGGTCACTGATCCGGCCCAGTACTTC.

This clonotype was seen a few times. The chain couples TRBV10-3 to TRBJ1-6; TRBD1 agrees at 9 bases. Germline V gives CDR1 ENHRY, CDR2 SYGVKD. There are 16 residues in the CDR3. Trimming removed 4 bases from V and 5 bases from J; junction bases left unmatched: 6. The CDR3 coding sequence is TGTGCCATCAGTGCTCAGGGACAGGGAGATAATTCACCCCTCCACTTT. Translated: CAISAQGQGDNSPLHF.

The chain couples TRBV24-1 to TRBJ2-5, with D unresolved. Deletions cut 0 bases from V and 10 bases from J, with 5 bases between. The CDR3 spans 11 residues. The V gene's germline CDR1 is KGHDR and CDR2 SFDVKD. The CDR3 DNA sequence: TGTGCCACCAGTGATTTGAAGATCCAGTACTTC. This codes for CATSDLKIQYF.

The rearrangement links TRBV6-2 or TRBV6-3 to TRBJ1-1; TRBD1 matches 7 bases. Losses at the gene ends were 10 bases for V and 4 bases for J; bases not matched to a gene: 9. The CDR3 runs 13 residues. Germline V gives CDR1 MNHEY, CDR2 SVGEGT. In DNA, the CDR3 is TGTGCCACCACAAGGGGGCTTCGCACTGAAGCTTTCTTT. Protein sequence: CATTRGLRTEAFF.

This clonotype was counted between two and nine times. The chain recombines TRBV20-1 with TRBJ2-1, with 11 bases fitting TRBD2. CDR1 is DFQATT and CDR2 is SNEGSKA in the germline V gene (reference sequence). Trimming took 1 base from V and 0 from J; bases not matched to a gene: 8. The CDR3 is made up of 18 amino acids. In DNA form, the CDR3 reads TGCAGTGCTAGAGGCGGACTAGCGGGCAAGAGCTCCTACAATGAGCAGTTCTTC. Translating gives CSARGGLAGKSSYNEQFF.

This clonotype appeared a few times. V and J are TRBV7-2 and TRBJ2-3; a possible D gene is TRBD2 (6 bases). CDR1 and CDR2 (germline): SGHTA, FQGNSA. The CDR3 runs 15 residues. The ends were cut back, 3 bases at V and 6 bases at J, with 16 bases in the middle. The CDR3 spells CASSFIAAGGDTQYF. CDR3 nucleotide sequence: TGTGCCAGCAGCTTTATAGCGGCCGGAGGGGATACGCAGTATTTT.

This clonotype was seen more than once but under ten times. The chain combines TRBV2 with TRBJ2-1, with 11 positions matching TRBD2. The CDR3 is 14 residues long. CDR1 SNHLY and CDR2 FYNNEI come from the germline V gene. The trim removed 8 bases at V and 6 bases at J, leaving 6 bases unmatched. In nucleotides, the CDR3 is TGTGCCAGCGGGGGACTAGCGGAGGGCAATGAGCAGTTCTTC. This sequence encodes CASGGLAEGNEQFF.

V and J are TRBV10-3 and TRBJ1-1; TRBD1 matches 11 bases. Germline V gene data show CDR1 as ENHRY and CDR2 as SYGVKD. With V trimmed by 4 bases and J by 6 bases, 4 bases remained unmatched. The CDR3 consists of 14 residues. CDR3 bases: TGTGCCATCAGTGTAGGACAGGGGGCGGCTGAAGCTTTCTTT. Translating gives CAISVGQGAAEAFF.

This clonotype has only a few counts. DNA for the CDR3: TGTGCCAGCAGCCGCGGTAATAGCGGGAGGGAGACCCAGTACTTC. Amino acid sequence: CASSRGNSGRETQYF. The chain joins TRBV4-2 to TRBJ2-5; TRBD2 aligns across 10 bases. The germline V gene has CDR1 LGHNA and CDR2 YNFKEQ. The CDR3 sequence is 15 residues long. Trimming removed 4 bases from V and 5 bases from J; junction bases left unmatched: 7.

CDR3 in amino acids: CSVAGVTSTDTQYF. The CDR3 coding sequence is TGCAGCGTTGCCGGGGTCACTAGCACAGATACGCAGTATTTT. The V and J genes are TRBV29-1 and TRBJ2-3, with D perhaps matching TRBD2 (5 bases). The CDR3 has 14 residues. V dropped 4 bases and J dropped 0 bases, with 11 bases sitting between them. Germline assignment: CDR1 SQVTM and CDR2 ANQGSEA.

The CDR3 spells CASSLWGPPPYEQYF. The CDR3 bases are TGTGCCAGCAGTTTATGGGGACCTCCACCGTACGAGCAGTACTTC. This chain joins TRBV28 and TRBJ2-7; D possibly matches TRBD1 or TRBD2 (5 bases each). This CDR3 has 15 amino acids. CDR1 and CDR2 (germline): MDHEN, SYDVKM. Trimming removed 0 bases from V and 4 bases from J, with 13 bases in between.

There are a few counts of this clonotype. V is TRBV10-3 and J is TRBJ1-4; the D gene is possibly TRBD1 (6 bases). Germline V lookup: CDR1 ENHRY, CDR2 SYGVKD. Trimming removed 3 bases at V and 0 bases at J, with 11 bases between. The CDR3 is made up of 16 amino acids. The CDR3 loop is CAISEGRGATNEKLFF. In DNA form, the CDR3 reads TGTGCCATCAGTGAAGGGAGGGGGGCAACTAATGAAAAACTGTTTTTT.

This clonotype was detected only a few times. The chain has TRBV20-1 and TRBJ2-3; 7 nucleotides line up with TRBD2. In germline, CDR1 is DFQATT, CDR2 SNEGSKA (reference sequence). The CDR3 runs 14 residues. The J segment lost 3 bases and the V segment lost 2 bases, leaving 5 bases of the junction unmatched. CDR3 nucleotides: TGCAGTGCTAGAAAGGTGGGGGGGACAGATACGCAGTATTTT. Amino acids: CSARKVGGTDTQYF.

The chain's CDR3 is CASTPSAAMGYNEQFF. The CDR3 region has the DNA TGTGCCAGCACCCCTAGTGCAGCGATGGGTTACAATGAGCAGTTCTTC. This chain connects TRBV6-1 to TRBJ2-1; D is ambiguous. V lost 7 bases and J 4 bases, leaving 20 bases between the germline ends. The germline V gene encodes CDR1 MNHNS and CDR2 SASEGT. The CDR3 extends over 16 amino acids.

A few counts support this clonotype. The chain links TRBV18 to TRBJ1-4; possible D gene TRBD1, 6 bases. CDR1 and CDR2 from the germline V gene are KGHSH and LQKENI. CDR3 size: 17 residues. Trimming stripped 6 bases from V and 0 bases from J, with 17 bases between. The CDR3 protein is CASSRTAVRTTNEKLFF. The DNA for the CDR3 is TGTGCCAGCTCGCGGACAGCAGTCCGTACAACTAATGAAAAACTGTTTTTT.